The rows below give T cell receptor beta chains drawn from one sample of a study of T-cell reconstitution after alpha-beta-depleted transplantation in children. A single record per CDR3 protein comes from TCRdb applying MiXCR to the PCR reads. The table records about 420,000 distinct CDR3 sequences, 11% of them present only once. The sample was PBMCs from the stem cell graft donor, taken from the stem cell graft. Receptors were obtained from a human donor who donated a stem cell graft to a child with acute myeloid leukemia. The CDR3 runs from the conserved cysteine through the conserved F or W. A D gene is named only where the DNA matches it firmly. Clone size appears in some rows only: once, few, many, or a class for an expanded clone.

D gene	J gene	clone size	V gene	CDR3 DNA	CDR3 protein
NA	TRBJ2-1	few	TRBV11-1	TGTGCCAGCAGCTTAGCGGGGACGTATGAGCAGTTCTTC	CASSLAGTYEQFF
TRBD2	TRBJ2-1	NA	TRBV29-1	TGCAGCGTTGTCCCAGGACTAGCGGGACAGAGGGTCTACAATGAGCAGTTCTTC	CSVVPGLAGQRVYNEQFF
TRBD2	TRBJ2-3	many	TRBV7-2	TGTGCCAGCAGCTTAGGGGCTAGCGGGGGAGATACGCAGTATTTT	CASSLGASGGDTQYF
TRBD1	TRBJ1-2	NA	TRBV29-1	TGCAGCGCTGGGGGGGCAGGGACAGGGGCCTATGGCTACACCTTC	CSAGGAGTGAYGYTF
NA	TRBJ1-3	once	TRBV6-1	TGTGCCAGCAGTGAACAATCGGGAGACACCATATATTTT	CASSEQSGDTIYF
NA	TRBJ1-1	NA	TRBV6-1	TGTGCCAGCAGTGAATTAATCAATGAAGCTTTCTTT	CASSELINEAFF
TRBD2	TRBJ2-3	few	TRBV5-1	TGCGCCAGCAGCCCCCGGGGAGGGCCAGATACGCAGTATTTT	CASSPRGGPDTQYF
NA	TRBJ2-5	many	TRBV3-1	TGTGCCAGCAGCCAAAGAGGGGCTCAAGAGACCCAGTACTTC	CASSQRGAQETQYF
NA	TRBJ2-1	few	TRBV6-1	TGTGCCAGCAGGTCCGCACCGAGCTCCTACAATGAGCAGTTCTTC	CASRSAPSSYNEQFF
TRBD1	TRBJ1-6	few	TRBV7-3	TGTGCCAGCAGCGGGGACAGAACTTCACCCCTCCACTTT	CASSGDRTSPLHF
NA	TRBJ2-3	NA	TRBV20-1	TGCAGTGCTAGCCCAAATACGGGAGTTGGCACAGATACGCAGTATTTT	CSASPNTGVGTDTQYF
NA	TRBJ2-2	NA	TRBV20-1	TGCAGTGCTAGAGAACAGTCGAACACCGGGGAGCTGTTTTTT	CSAREQSNTGELFF
TRBD2	TRBJ2-1	NA	TRBV4-1	TGCGCCAGCAGCCCGTCGGGACTAGCGGGAGGGAGCTCCTACAATGAGCAGTTCTTC	CASSPSGLAGGSSYNEQFF
NA	TRBJ2-2	NA	TRBV27	TGTGCCAGCAGTTACCTAGCGGAGGGGGCCGGGGAGCTGTTTTTT	CASSYLAEGAGELFF
TRBD2	TRBJ2-5	many	TRBV5-1	TGCGCCAGCAGCTTGGTGCCGGGACTAGCGGGGGAGACCCAGTACTTC	CASSLVPGLAGETQYF
NA	TRBJ1-1	many	TRBV5-1	TGCGCCAGCAGCTTGGATGCCGGACTCATGAACACTGAAGCTTTCTTT	CASSLDAGLMNTEAFF
TRBD1	TRBJ2-5	NA	TRBV18	TGTGCCAGCTCACCGGGACAGGGGAATCGGGAGACCCAGTACTTC	CASSPGQGNRETQYF
TRBD2	TRBJ2-4	many	TRBV9	TGTGCCAGCAGCCTCACGGGGGGGCGTCAAAACATTCAGTACTTC	CASSLTGGRQNIQYF
NA	TRBJ2-2	NA	TRBV6-5	TGTGCCAGCAGTTACGGTTGGACGACCGGGGAGCTGTTTTTT	CASSYGWTTGELFF
TRBD2	TRBJ2-3	NA	TRBV12-5	TGTGCTAGTGGTTTGGTACTAGCGGGAGGGGCAGATACGCAGTATTTT	CASGLVLAGGADTQYF